Listed below are T cell receptor beta chains from one sample, sequenced in a study of post-analysis software for immune sequencing data. Using its own MiXCR run on the PCR reads, TCRdb lists one record per CDR3 protein. This sample has about 260,000 distinct CDR3 sequences, with about 40% found just once. Sequencing input: blood. The receptor set was obtained from a girl aged 10 to 17 with multiple sclerosis. Each CDR3 is given with its conserved first and last residue. A D gene is named only where the DNA matches it firmly. The size of a clone is reported for some rows only, either as once, few or many, or as a class for expanded clones.

CDR3 length: 14
D gene: .
J gene: TRBJ2-7
clone size: many
V gene: TRBV7-2
CDR3 DNA: TGTGCCAGCAGCATGGAAGCGAGCACCTACGAGCAGTACTTC
CDR3 protein: CASSMEASTYEQYF

CDR3 length: 17
D gene: .
J gene: TRBJ2-6
clone size: .
V gene: TRBV20-1
CDR3 DNA: TGCAGTGCTAGATCCTCCCCCAGGGGCTCTGGGGCCAACGTCCTGACTTTC
CDR3 protein: CSARSSPRGSGANVLTF

CDR3 length: 19
D gene: TRBD1
J gene: TRBJ1-4
clone size: .
V gene: TRBV6-5
CDR3 DNA: TGTGCCAGCAGTTACCTGCGCTGGGACAGCAGACGGGCCGGTGAAAAACTGTTTTTT
CDR3 protein: CASSYLRWDSRRAGEKLFF

CDR3 length: 16
D gene: .
J gene: TRBJ2-1
clone size: many
V gene: TRBV7-9
CDR3 DNA: TGTGCCAGCAGCTTAGAGGAGGGTTGGGCGACGAATGAGCAGTTCTTC
CDR3 protein: CASSLEEGWATNEQFF

CDR3 length: 14
D gene: TRBD1
J gene: TRBJ1-1
clone size: .
V gene: TRBV5-1
CDR3 DNA: TGCGCCAGCAGGCTCGACAGGGGGGGGACTGAAGCTTTCTTT
CDR3 protein: CASRLDRGGTEAFF

CDR3 length: 15
D gene: TRBD1
J gene: TRBJ1-6
clone size: few
V gene: TRBV20-1
CDR3 DNA: TGCAGTGCTATTCGAGACAGGGGCCACCTATCACCCCTCCACTTT
CDR3 protein: CSAIRDRGHLSPLHF

CDR3 length: 15
D gene: TRBD1
J gene: TRBJ1-1
clone size: .
V gene: TRBV20-1
CDR3 DNA: TGCAGTGCTAGAGAATGGGACAGGGGTGACACTGAAGCTTTCTTT
CDR3 protein: CSAREWDRGDTEAFF

CDR3 length: 12
D gene: .
J gene: TRBJ2-1
clone size: .
V gene: TRBV29-1
CDR3 DNA: TGCAGCGTTGAAGGGATCCAAGAGACCCAGTTCTTC
CDR3 protein: CSVEGIQETQFF

CDR3 length: 16
D gene: .
J gene: TRBJ1-4
clone size: .
V gene: TRBV2
CDR3 DNA: TGTGCCAGCAGTAACGGGACGGTGGGTCTTGGAGAAAAACTGTTTTTT
CDR3 protein: CASSNGTVGLGEKLFF

CDR3 length: 15
D gene: .
J gene: TRBJ1-4
clone size: many
V gene: TRBV5-1
CDR3 DNA: TGCGCCAGCAGCCCGGGACCGACGACTAATGAAAAACTGTTTTTT
CDR3 protein: CASSPGPTTNEKLFF

CDR3 length: 17
D gene: TRBD1
J gene: TRBJ1-5
clone size: few
V gene: TRBV6-1
CDR3 DNA: TGTGCCAGCAGTGCATGGGAGGGACAGGGAAAGAATCAGCCCCAGCATTTT
CDR3 protein: CASSAWEGQGKNQPQHF

CDR3 length: 15
D gene: .
J gene: TRBJ1-5
clone size: .
V gene: TRBV19
CDR3 DNA: TGTGCCAGTAGTACTTCAGGGGATAGCAATCAGCCCCAGCATTTT
CDR3 protein: CASSTSGDSNQPQHF

CDR3 length: 16
D gene: .
J gene: TRBJ1-2
clone size: .
V gene: TRBV11-2
CDR3 DNA: TGTGCCAGCAGCGAAACCTGGACAACTAATAACTATGGCTACACCTTC
CDR3 protein: CASSETWTTNNYGYTF

CDR3 length: 13
D gene: .
J gene: TRBJ2-2
clone size: few
V gene: TRBV20-1
CDR3 DNA: TGCAGTGCTATGGCAACACCCAGGGGGGAGCTGTTTTTT
CDR3 protein: CSAMATPRGELFF

CDR3 length: 12
D gene: .
J gene: TRBJ1-5
clone size: many
V gene: TRBV12-3/TRBV12-4
CDR3 DNA: TGTGCCAGCAGTTTATTCACCCAGCCCCAGCATTTT
CDR3 protein: CASSLFTQPQHF

CDR3 length: 14
D gene: TRBD1
J gene: TRBJ1-6
clone size: many
V gene: TRBV20-1
CDR3 DNA: TGCAGTGCTAGAGAGCAGGGGGCATATTCACCCCTCCACTTT
CDR3 protein: CSAREQGAYSPLHF

CDR3 length: 12
D gene: TRBD1
J gene: TRBJ1-2
clone size: many
V gene: TRBV7-9
CDR3 DNA: TGTGCCAGCAGCAAGGGACAGGACGGCTACACCTTC
CDR3 protein: CASSKGQDGYTF

CDR3 length: 12
D gene: .
J gene: TRBJ2-7
clone size: .
V gene: TRBV7-2
CDR3 DNA: TGTGCCAGCAGCTCTGCTTCCTACGAGCAGTACTTC
CDR3 protein: CASSSASYEQYF

CDR3 length: 15
D gene: .
J gene: TRBJ2-3
clone size: few
V gene: TRBV18
CDR3 DNA: TGTGCCAGCTCACCATTGGGCAGGGGGGCAGATACGCAGTATTTT
CDR3 protein: CASSPLGRGADTQYF

CDR3 length: 13
D gene: TRBD2
J gene: TRBJ2-1
clone size: many
V gene: TRBV7-2
CDR3 DNA: TGTGCCAGCAGCCGGACTAGCCGGAATGAGCAGTTCTTC
CDR3 protein: CASSRTSRNEQFF

CDR3 length: 11
D gene: .
J gene: TRBJ1-4
clone size: many
V gene: TRBV29-1
CDR3 DNA: TGCAGCGTTGAGCAGCCAGGGGAACTGTTTTTT
CDR3 protein: CSVEQPGELFF

CDR3 length: 11
D gene: .
J gene: TRBJ1-1
clone size: few
V gene: TRBV25-1
CDR3 DNA: TGTGCCAGCAGTGAAGGACAGTGGACTTTCTTT
CDR3 protein: CASSEGQWTFF

CDR3 length: 16
D gene: .
J gene: TRBJ2-5
clone size: many
V gene: TRBV20-1
CDR3 DNA: TGCAGTGCTAGAGATGGGGCGGAATACTTTCAAGAGACCCAGTACTTC
CDR3 protein: CSARDGAEYFQETQYF

CDR3 length: 13
D gene: .
J gene: TRBJ1-2
clone size: .
V gene: TRBV28
CDR3 DNA: TGTGCCAGCAGGTTGGACAGACTAGATGGCTACACCTTC
CDR3 protein: CASRLDRLDGYTF

CDR3 length: 11
D gene: .
J gene: TRBJ2-1
clone size: many
V gene: TRBV28
CDR3 DNA: TGTGCCAGCACCGTAGACAATGAGCAGTTCTTC
CDR3 protein: CASTVDNEQFF

CDR3 length: 15
D gene: TRBD2
J gene: TRBJ2-3
clone size: .
V gene: TRBV7-2
CDR3 DNA: TGTGCCAGCAGCTCCGCCGCAGCGGGAACAGATACGCAGTATTTT
CDR3 protein: CASSSAAAGTDTQYF

CDR3 length: 17
D gene: TRBD2
J gene: TRBJ2-5
clone size: .
V gene: TRBV5-6
CDR3 DNA: TGTGCCAGCAGCCGAAGGCGGCTAGCGGGCTACCAAGAGACCCAGTACTTC
CDR3 protein: CASSRRRLAGYQETQYF

CDR3 length: 16
D gene: .
J gene: TRBJ1-1
clone size: many
V gene: TRBV15
CDR3 DNA: TGTGCCACCAGCAGAGTCCCGGGGAGGGACAACACTGAAGCTTTCTTT
CDR3 protein: CATSRVPGRDNTEAFF

CDR3 length: 14
D gene: .
J gene: TRBJ2-2
clone size: few
V gene: TRBV27
CDR3 DNA: TGTGCCAGCACGGCCGGGACGCTGGGGGGGGAGCTGTTTTTT
CDR3 protein: CASTAGTLGGELFF

CDR3 length: 13
D gene: .
J gene: TRBJ2-1
clone size: .
V gene: TRBV29-1
CDR3 DNA: TGCAGCGTTGAAGATCGAGGTTTTGTAAAGCAGTTCTTC
CDR3 protein: CSVEDRGFVKQFF

CDR3 length: 14
D gene: TRBD2
J gene: TRBJ2-5
clone size: many
V gene: TRBV7-2
CDR3 DNA: TGTGCCAGCAGCACACTAGCGGGAGTAGAGACCCAGTACTTC
CDR3 protein: CASSTLAGVETQYF

CDR3 length: 15
D gene: .
J gene: TRBJ2-1
clone size: many
V gene: TRBV5-1
CDR3 DNA: TGCGCCAGCAGCTTTTTAAAGAGCTCCTACAATGAGCAGTTCTTC
CDR3 protein: CASSFLKSSYNEQFF

CDR3 length: 17
D gene: TRBD2
J gene: TRBJ2-5
clone size: few
V gene: TRBV24-1
CDR3 DNA: TGTACCACCAGTGGTTTCCCAACTAGCGGGAGTCAGGAGACCCAGTACTTC
CDR3 protein: CTTSGFPTSGSQETQYF

CDR3 length: 15
D gene: TRBD1
J gene: TRBJ2-3
clone size: .
V gene: TRBV7-2
CDR3 DNA: TGTGCCAGCAGCTTAAGGGGTGAGGGGACAGATACCCAGTATTTT
CDR3 protein: CASSLRGEGTDTQYF

CDR3 length: 18
D gene: .
J gene: TRBJ1-6
clone size: many
V gene: TRBV21-1
CDR3 DNA: TGTGCCAGCAGCCGCTCAGCCGGGCCAAGCTCCTATAATTCACCCCTCCACTTT
CDR3 protein: CASSRSAGPSSYNSPLHF

CDR3 length: 15
D gene: TRBD2
J gene: TRBJ2-1
clone size: many
V gene: TRBV27
CDR3 DNA: TGTGCCAGCTCCTTAGCGGGCACCTCCTACAATGAGCAGTTCTTC
CDR3 protein: CASSLAGTSYNEQFF

CDR3 length: 14
D gene: .
J gene: TRBJ2-3
clone size: many
V gene: TRBV21-1
CDR3 DNA: TGTGCCAGCAGGTCGACAGGCAGTTTCGATACGCAGTATTTT
CDR3 protein: CASRSTGSFDTQYF

CDR3 length: 14
D gene: .
J gene: TRBJ1-5
clone size: many
V gene: TRBV20-1
CDR3 DNA: TGCAGTGCTAGAGAGAGGCAGGGCAGTCAGCCCCAGCATTTT
CDR3 protein: CSARERQGSQPQHF

CDR3 length: 13
D gene: .
J gene: TRBJ1-1
clone size: many
V gene: TRBV5-1
CDR3 DNA: TGCGCCAGCACCTTCGATAGGGACACTGAAGCTTTCTTT
CDR3 protein: CASTFDRDTEAFF

CDR3 length: 12
D gene: .
J gene: TRBJ2-1
clone size: many
V gene: TRBV29-1
CDR3 DNA: TGCAGCGTTGCCGAGTCCAACAATGAGCAGTTCTTC
CDR3 protein: CSVAESNNEQFF

CDR3 length: 14
D gene: .
J gene: TRBJ2-7
clone size: few
V gene: TRBV5-1
CDR3 DNA: TGCGCCAGCAGCTTGAGAGGACAAAACTACGAGCAGTACTTC
CDR3 protein: CASSLRGQNYEQYF

CDR3 length: 12
D gene: .
J gene: TRBJ2-5
clone size: .
V gene: TRBV3-1
CDR3 DNA: TGTGCCAGCAGCCAAGGCACTGCGGGGCAGTACTTC
CDR3 protein: CASSQGTAGQYF

CDR3 length: 15
D gene: TRBD2
J gene: TRBJ2-2
clone size: .
V gene: TRBV2
CDR3 DNA: TGTGCCTGCAGTGAACTCTTAGCGGGTACCGGGGAGCTGTTTTTT
CDR3 protein: CACSELLAGTGELFF

CDR3 length: 15
D gene: .
J gene: TRBJ2-3
clone size: .
V gene: TRBV25-1
CDR3 DNA: TGTGCCAGCAGTGAATTGGGGGGAGGTACAGATACGCAGTATTTT
CDR3 protein: CASSELGGGTDTQYF

CDR3 length: 15
D gene: .
J gene: TRBJ1-4
clone size: .
V gene: TRBV5-1
CDR3 DNA: TGCGCCAGCAGCCCCTCCGTAGCAACTAATGAAAAACTGTTTTTT
CDR3 protein: CASSPSVATNEKLFF

CDR3 length: 14
D gene: .
J gene: TRBJ1-1
clone size: many
V gene: TRBV28
CDR3 DNA: TGTGCCAGCAGTCACCCGGGGAGCGGCACTGAAGCTTTCTTT
CDR3 protein: CASSHPGSGTEAFF

CDR3 length: 19
D gene: .
J gene: TRBJ2-7
clone size: few
V gene: TRBV28
CDR3 DNA: TGTGCCAGCAGTTCCGTTTATCGGACTTGGGGTGGACCTGGATACGAGCAGTACTTC
CDR3 protein: CASSSVYRTWGGPGYEQYF

CDR3 length: 10
D gene: .
J gene: TRBJ2-3
clone size: many
V gene: TRBV7-9
CDR3 DNA: TGTGCCAGCGGGTCAGATACGCAGTATTTT
CDR3 protein: CASGSDTQYF

CDR3 length: 15
D gene: .
J gene: TRBJ1-3
clone size: few
V gene: TRBV10-3
CDR3 DNA: TGTGCCATCAGTCCCGGGACGGACTCTGGAAACACCATATATTTT
CDR3 protein: CAISPGTDSGNTIYF

CDR3 length: 20
D gene: TRBD2
J gene: TRBJ2-3
clone size: .
V gene: TRBV12-3/TRBV12-4
CDR3 DNA: TGTGCCAGCAGTTTGGGGGGACTAGCGGGAGTGAAACACACACGAGATACGCAGTATTTT
CDR3 protein: CASSLGGLAGVKHTRDTQYF

CDR3 length: 15
D gene: TRBD1
J gene: TRBJ1-2
clone size: .
V gene: TRBV3-1
CDR3 DNA: TGTGCCTGCAGCCAAAGGACAGGGCCCAACTATGGCTACACCTTC
CDR3 protein: CACSQRTGPNYGYTF

CDR3 length: 16
D gene: TRBD2
J gene: TRBJ2-1
clone size: many
V gene: TRBV7-8
CDR3 DNA: TGTGCCAGCAGCTTAGCGCTGCTAGCGGGGTACAATGAGCAGTTCTTC
CDR3 protein: CASSLALLAGYNEQFF

CDR3 length: 19
D gene: .
J gene: TRBJ2-1
clone size: many
V gene: TRBV28
CDR3 DNA: TGTGCCAGCAGTTTGGGCGTCGGGGACAGCGGGCCCACCTACAATGAGCAGTTCTTC
CDR3 protein: CASSLGVGDSGPTYNEQFF

CDR3 length: 16
D gene: TRBD2
J gene: TRBJ2-1
clone size: many
V gene: TRBV3-1
CDR3 DNA: TGTGCCAGCAGCTTCTGGACTAGCGGGACCGACAATGAGCAGTTCTTC
CDR3 protein: CASSFWTSGTDNEQFF

CDR3 length: 15
D gene: TRBD1
J gene: TRBJ2-5
clone size: .
V gene: TRBV6-5
CDR3 DNA: TGTGCCAGCAGGGGGATGGACAGGGTAAAGGAGACCCAGTACTTC
CDR3 protein: CASRGMDRVKETQYF

CDR3 length: 14
D gene: TRBD1
J gene: TRBJ2-7
clone size: .
V gene: TRBV7-2
CDR3 DNA: TGTGCCAGCAGATCTCGGGACAGGGTCGACGAGCAGTACTTC
CDR3 protein: CASRSRDRVDEQYF

CDR3 length: 17
D gene: .
J gene: TRBJ2-2
clone size: few
V gene: TRBV12-3/TRBV12-4
CDR3 DNA: TGTGCCAGCACGAGAGGGGGGGGGCCCCGAGGCACCGGGGAGCTGTTTTTT
CDR3 protein: CASTRGGGPRGTGELFF

CDR3 length: 15
D gene: TRBD2
J gene: TRBJ2-3
clone size: many
V gene: TRBV5-1
CDR3 DNA: TGCGCCAGCAGCTCAGTAGCGGGGGCCCTAGATACGCAGTATTTT
CDR3 protein: CASSSVAGALDTQYF

CDR3 length: 13
D gene: .
J gene: TRBJ1-1
clone size: few
V gene: TRBV24-1
CDR3 DNA: TGTGCCACCAGTGCTGGGGGTACCACTGAAGCTTTCTTT
CDR3 protein: CATSAGGTTEAFF